A selection of T cell receptor beta chains follows, all from one sample in a study of CD8+ T cells in alopecia areata. Sequencing used immunoSEQ multiplex PCR; TCRdb keeps in-frame clones, though not all of them. In the table there are under 200,000 clones, approximately 62% of which are singletons. Sequenced material: CD4+ T cells sorted from blood, taken at week 24, from a patient treated with tofacitinib. These TCRs come from a human donor with alopecia areata. Each CDR3 is given without its conserved first and last residue.

v_call,j_call,cdr3_length,cdr3_aa
TRBV25-1,TRBJ1-5,12,ASSPSGSNQPQH
TRBV19,TRBJ1-5,12,ASNRGEGNQPQH
TRBV29-1,TRBJ2-2,12,SVDRGRDTGELF
TRBV29-1,TRBJ2-5,11,SVAGGRQETQY
TRBV5-1,TRBJ1-1,11,ASSFTADMEAF
TRBV14,TRBJ2-6,15,ASSQVGGGSGANVLT
TRBV5-6,TRBJ1-2,12,ASSLDRGAYGYT
TRBV29-1,TRBJ2-7,11,SVEGRATYEQY
TRBV7-9,TRBJ1-1,8,ALGSTEAF
TRBV5-5,TRBJ1-1,10,ASSSLRTEAF
TRBV29-1,TRBJ2-3,11,SGRFPATDTQY
TRBV5-1,TRBJ2-5,14,ASSLGISGVQETQY
TRBV18,TRBJ1-2,12,ASSPRDMHNGYT
TRBV29-1,TRBJ1-1,12,SVEGDQSATEAF
TRBV5-6,TRBJ1-2,12,ASSWNRGRNGYT
TRBV7-9,TRBJ2-7,14,ASSDRTSGAPREQY
TRBV6-5,TRBJ2-3,13,ASSLSWDFTDTQY
TRBV7-7,TRBJ2-5,12,ASSPTQGGETQY
TRBV6-5,TRBJ2-7,11,ASRGQGKYEQY
TRBV7-2,TRBJ2-3,10,ASSLVRDTQY
TRBV29-1,TRBJ2-7,11,SVPGHLSYEQY
TRBV27,TRBJ2-6,18,ASSSRTVSLAISGANVLT
TRBV15,TRBJ1-1,9,ATGSLIEAF